What follows is one T cell receptor (beta chain) and its context. Antigen specificity is unknown. This sample is part of a study of cytomegalovirus exposure and HLA in healthy donors. Findings and limits, study-wide: Most TCR sequences were rare, but some public TCRs occurred in many donors. Listed as cytomegalovirus-associated were 150 to 200 TCR beta chains. CMV antigen specificity was confirmed in vitro for a few CMV-associated chains.

Some clones are missing from TCRdb's copy, which holds only in-frame ones; the method was immunoSEQ multiplex PCR. The sample carries 110,000 to 150,000 clones, about 94% recorded once. CDR3 length: 12 residues. Germline CDR1 is MDHEN and CDR2 is SYDVKM. V shed 6 bases, J shed 4 bases, and the junction held 2 bases outside the gene matches. The TCR sequence derives from a man aged 18-30 years in good health and CMV-seropositive. The sequenced material came from PBMCs. The gene calls are TRBV28 and TRBJ2-7; 8 positions match TRBD1. CDR3 DNA sequence: TGTGCCAGCAGGGACAGGGCGTACGAGCAGTACTTC. This encodes CASRDRAYEQYF.